These T cell receptor beta chains were read from a single sample in a study of shared clonotypes between healthy human individuals. Data came from immunoSEQ multiplex PCR; TCRdb stores just in-frame clones and leaves some out. The sample has some 500,000 clones; roughly 95% are singletons. Sequencing was carried out using naive CD4+ T cells sorted from blood. These receptors all stem from a woman in her 30s in good health. Each CDR3 is given with its conserved first and last residue. A D gene is named only where the DNA matches it firmly. Some rows mark clone size as missing; the rest say once, few, many or name a class of expanded clone.

TRBJ2-7	NA	NA	TRBV5-6	TGTGCCAGCAGCCATCGGTGGAGCGGATACTACGAGCAGTACTTC	CASSHRWSGYYEQYF
TRBJ2-7	TRBD1	NA	TRBV23-1	TGCGCCAGCGGACAGGGTGCGTACGAGCAGTACTTC	CASGQGAYEQYF
TRBJ2-5	TRBD2	NA	TRBV5-1	TGCGCCAGCAGGTGGACTAGCGGGAGTCCGGAGACCCAGTACTTC	CASRWTSGSPETQYF
TRBJ2-2	TRBD1	NA	TRBV29-1	TGCAGCGGGAACAGGGGTTCCGGGGAGCTGTTTTTT	CSGNRGSGELFF
TRBJ1-2	NA	NA	TRBV27	TGTGCCAGCAGTTTGGGGGCTTATGGCTACACCTTC	CASSLGAYGYTF
TRBJ1-2	TRBD1	few	TRBV7-9	TGTGCCAGCAGCTTAGCGCAGGGGGATGGCTACACCTTC	CASSLAQGDGYTF
TRBJ2-7	NA	NA	TRBV9	TGTGCCAGCAGCATGGGCGGAGGGGCCGGATTCTACGAGCAGTACTTC	CASSMGGGAGFYEQYF
TRBJ2-5	NA	NA	TRBV18	TGTGCCAGCTCACCCGGCAGGGTAGAGACCCAGTACTTC	CASSPGRVETQYF
TRBJ1-5	TRBD1	NA	TRBV19	TGTGCCAGTAGTAGCAAACAGGGGGAGGGGCAGCCCCAGCATTTT	CASSSKQGEGQPQHF
TRBJ2-2	NA	NA	TRBV28	TGTGCCAGCAGTTCGGATCAGGTTACCGGGGAGCTGTTTTTT	CASSSDQVTGELFF
TRBJ2-3	NA	NA	TRBV4-1	TGCGCCAGCAGCCAAAATCCCGGGACATGGGGACGCACAGATACGCAGTATTTT	CASSQNPGTWGRTDTQYF
TRBJ2-1	TRBD2	NA	TRBV19	TGTGCCAGTAGTACTTTAGCGGGAGCATATGAGCAGTTCTTC	CASSTLAGAYEQFF
TRBJ1-5	NA	once	TRBV5-6	TGTGCCAGCAGCTACCGACAGGCCGGCAATCAGCCCCAGCATTTT	CASSYRQAGNQPQHF
TRBJ1-2	NA	NA	TRBV6-5	TGTGCCAGCAGTTCCCGACAGAACTATGGCTACACCTTC	CASSSRQNYGYTF
TRBJ1-5	NA	few	TRBV4-1	TGCGCCAGCAGCCGACGGACCCTAAATCAGCCCCAGCATTTT	CASSRRTLNQPQHF
TRBJ1-1	NA	NA	TRBV11-2	TGTGCCAGCAGCTTAGTAACAGCAAGGGGAGCTTTCTTT	CASSLVTARGAFF
TRBJ2-7	TRBD1	NA	TRBV30	TGTGCCTGGAGCACAGGGGGCAGGCAGTACTTC	CAWSTGGRQYF
TRBJ2-3	NA	NA	TRBV5-1	TGCGCCAGCAGCTGGAATGGGGGCTCTAGCACAGATACGCAGTATTTT	CASSWNGGSSTDTQYF
TRBJ1-2	TRBD1	NA	TRBV25-1	TGTGCCAGCAGTGTAGGGACAGGGGGCAATGGCTACACCTTC	CASSVGTGGNGYTF
TRBJ1-4	NA	NA	TRBV2	TGTGCCAGCACTTTAACAGGGATAACTAATGAAAAACTGTTTTTT	CASTLTGITNEKLFF
TRBJ2-5	TRBD2	NA	TRBV5-1	TGCGCCAGCAGCCCCGGGACTATCCAAGAGACCCAGTACTTC	CASSPGTIQETQYF
TRBJ2-5	TRBD2	NA	TRBV9	TGTGCCAGCAGCGGATACTTGGGCGGGGGGGAGACCCAGTACTTC	CASSGYLGGGETQYF
TRBJ1-4	NA	NA	TRBV6-6	TGTGCCCGACAATGGGGGGAAGGGACACATAATGAAAAACTGTTTTTT	CARQWGEGTHNEKLFF
TRBJ2-1	NA	NA	TRBV10-1	TGCGCCAGCAGTAAACTGGGGGGTTTGGCGGAGACGGGTTTTCATGAGCAGTTCTTC	CASSKLGGLAETGFHEQFF
TRBJ2-2	TRBD2	NA	TRBV5-1	TGCGCCAGCAGCTCCCGAATGCTAGCGGGATGGGGCGGGGAGCTGTTTTTT	CASSSRMLAGWGGELFF
TRBJ2-7	TRBD2	NA	TRBV5-1	TGCGCCAGCAGCCCTCCTAGCGGGTCCTACGAGCAGTACTTC	CASSPPSGSYEQYF